These 12 T cell receptor beta chains were all obtained from the same sample, sequenced in a study of monozygotic twins with inflammatory bowel disease. With the 5' RACE reads reprocessed, TCRdb shows one record per CDR3 protein and no DNA. Recorded for this sample: some 99,000 distinct CDR3 sequences. The sequencing sample was made of blood. All receptors come from a human donor with ulcerative colitis or Crohn's disease, or a healthy co-twin of an affected twin (not recorded which).

The rearrangement uses TRBV5-1 and TRBJ1-6; TCRdb reports TRBD1, a call that lacks DNA to check it against. Germline values: CDR1 SGHRS, CDR2 YFSETQ. The CDR3 is made up of 15 amino acids. The CDR3 is CASSPWTGSNSPLHF. Looking up the rest from reference TRBV5-1 and TRBJ1-6 gives the full variable domain: KAGVTQTPRYLIKTRGQQVTLSCSPISGHRSVSWYQQTPGQGLQFLFEYFSETQRNKGNFPGRFSGRQFSNSRSEMNVSTLELGDSALYLCASSPWTGSNSPLHFGNGTRLTVT.

V gene TRBV4-2 combines with J gene TRBJ1-1; TCRdb's D gene call, TRBD1, goes unchecked for lack of DNA. Germline CDR1 LGHNA, CDR2 YNFKEQ. CDR3 length: 13 residues. CDR3 amino acids: CASRTEGDTEAFF.

The genes are TRBV7-9 and TRBJ2-2; TCRdb reports TRBD2, a call that lacks DNA to check it against. Germline assignment: CDR1 SEHNR and CDR2 FQNEAQ (reference sequence). The CDR3 spans 17 residues. This CDR3 is CASTPALGGVRNGELFF. The whole variable domain, remainder taken from reference TRBV7-9 and TRBJ2-2, is DTGVSQNPRHKITKRGQNVTFRCDPISEHNRLYWYRQTLGQGPEFLTYFQNEAQLEKSRLLSDRFSAERPKGSFSTLEIQRTEQGDSAMYLCASTPALGGVRNGELFFGEGSRLTVL.

The rearrangement uses TRBV20-1 and TRBJ1-2; TCRdb outputs TRBD1, but without DNA this stays unchecked. This CDR3 comprises 13 residues. CDR1 is DFQATT and CDR2 is SNEGSKA in the germline V gene (reference sequence). CDR3 sequence reads: CSAKDRKHYGYTF.

The chain couples TRBV4-1 to TRBJ1-2; TCRdb gives TRBD1 as the D gene, but with no DNA this cannot be confirmed. The germline V gene encodes CDR1 MGHRA and CDR2 YSYEKL. The CDR3 is 14 residues long. CDR3 protein: CASSQENRGLGYTF.

The chain carries TRBV4-1 and TRBJ1-4; TCRdb's D call, TRBD1, is unchecked because there is no DNA. CDR3 length equals 16 residues. Germline assignment: CDR1 MGHRA and CDR2 YSYEKL. The CDR3 sequence is CASSQEYTQGVEKLFF.

This chain's CDR3 is CASSLMGGRGTDTQYF. The genes are TRBV5-1 and TRBJ2-3; TCRdb designates TRBD2, a call that cannot be tested without DNA. CDR3 size: 16 residues. Germline loops: CDR1 SGHRS, CDR2 YFSETQ. Looking up the rest from reference TRBV5-1 and TRBJ2-3 gives the full variable domain: KAGVTQTPRYLIKTRGQQVTLSCSPISGHRSVSWYQQTPGQGLQFLFEYFSETQRNKGNFPGRFSGRQFSNSRSEMNVSTLELGDSALYLCASSLMGGRGTDTQYFGPGTRLTVL.

The V and J genes are TRBV10-3 and TRBJ2-3; TCRdb names TRBD2, which stays unverified in the absence of DNA. Germline-derived CDR1 and CDR2 are ENHRY and SYGVKD. This CDR3 region has 20 residues. CDR3 protein: CAISESLGLAGGSSTDTQYF.

The chain uses TRBV10-3 and TRBJ1-1; the D call from TCRdb, TRBD1, cannot be confirmed without DNA. There are 16 residues in the CDR3. Germline values: CDR1 ENHRY, CDR2 SYGVKD. The chain's CDR3 is CAISLNPGQGASQAFF.

Here the CDR3 reads CASSVEGRTNEKLFF. The chain recombines TRBV9 with TRBJ1-4. The CDR3 loop spans 15 amino acids. The V gene's germline CDR1 is SGDLS and CDR2 YYNGEE.

The chain uses TRBV6-5 and TRBJ1-3; TCRdb selects TRBD1, and the lack of DNA leaves this call unchecked. Per germline, CDR1 MNHEY and CDR2 SVGAGI. The CDR3 runs 17 residues. CDR3 region: CASSYWGGFNSGNTIYF.

V is TRBV7-2 and J is TRBJ2-1; TCRdb outputs TRBD2, but without DNA this stays unchecked. This CDR3 region has 16 residues. CDR1 and CDR2 (germline): SGHTA, FQGNSA. The CDR3 loop is CASRTYQREGNNEQFF. Together with reference TRBV7-2 and TRBJ2-1, the CDR3 gives the full variable domain: GAGVSQSPSNKVTEKGKDVELRCDPISGHTALYWYRQSLGQGLEFLIYFQGNSAPDKSGLPSDRFSAERTGGSVSTLTIQRTQQEDSAVYLCASRTYQREGNNEQFFGPGTRLTVL.